This TCR beta chain was retrieved from a study of T-cell reconstitution after alpha-beta-depleted transplantation in children. The CDR3 is made up of 15 amino acids. Germline lookup yields CDR1 SEHNR and CDR2 FQNEAQ (reference sequence). The V segment lost 4 bases and the J segment 2 bases; nucleotides outside the gene matches: 6. The sample holds many counts of this clonotype. Unique molecular identifiers were incorporated during preparation of the TCRbeta library. TCRdb re-called the PCR reads with MiXCR, one entry per CDR3 protein. The sample carries roughly 500,000 distinct CDR3 sequences, under 15% recorded once.

The TCR was taken from a human donor who donated a stem cell graft to a child with combined immunodeficiency. This specimen was PBMCs from the stem cell graft donor, taken from the stem cell graft. The chain couples TRBV7-9 to TRBJ1-2, with 8 positions matching TRBD1. This CDR3 is CASSSYRGGNYGYTF. CDR3 DNA: TGTGCCAGCAGCTCCTACAGGGGGGGGAACTATGGCTACACCTTC.